Listed below are T cell receptor beta chains from one sample, sequenced in a study of cytomegalovirus exposure and HLA in healthy donors. The protocol was immunoSEQ multiplex PCR, while the TCRdb copy is restricted to in-frame clones and leaves out a portion. The sample has fewer than 200,000 clones; 80% are singletons. The sequenced sample consisted of PBMCs. The receptors come from a boy aged 5-17 years in good health and CMV-seronegative. Both conserved end residues are trimmed from each CDR3.

J,V,CDR3
TRBJ1-5,TRBV5-6,ASSSARTGEAQH
TRBJ2-2,TRBV6-1,ASRRQYTGELF
TRBJ1-2,TRBV7-2,ASSRSTGGDVYGYT
TRBJ1-2,TRBV7-2,ASSLVFRDRNGYT
TRBJ2-7,TRBV7-9,ASSFRDLVDEQY
TRBJ2-2,TRBV5-6,ASSNRDTLNTGELF
TRBJ2-1,TRBV7-9,ASSSISGRAYNEQF
TRBJ2-7,TRBV19,ASSRSTDTYERQY
TRBJ1-1,TRBV13,ASSLGQGALPEAF
TRBJ1-3,TRBV27,ASSSRGSTADGNTTY
TRBJ1-2,TRBV19,ASSENRDYGYT
.,TRBV12-5,ASGLKGDSELEQY
TRBJ2-4,TRBV7-8,ASSPAPSRESIQY
TRBJ2-7,TRBV5-3,ASSFTTGDEQY
TRBJ1-5,TRBV28,ASSPDRVNQPQH
TRBJ2-1,TRBV9,ASSAPILAGSSNEQF
TRBJ2-1,TRBV27,ASSLRVGDREQF
TRBJ1-6,TRBV7-2,ASSSTGLNNSPLH
TRBJ1-2,TRBV11-2,ASSRWGDGYT
TRBJ2-2,TRBV10-3,AISTHPGTSVEDTGELF
TRBJ2-3,TRBV19,ASSSPLDYLSPTDTQY
TRBJ2-5,TRBV9,ASSVGTGGIQETQY
TRBJ2-3,TRBV9,ASSLRLSTSTDTQY
TRBJ2-6,TRBV5-6,ASSKDRRENSGANVLT
TRBJ2-7,TRBV2,ASSGRGDSGSNEQY
TRBJ1-6,TRBV7-9,ASSRQAADSPLH
TRBJ2-5,TRBV30,AWTRGSRVETQY
TRBJ1-4,TRBV7-9,ASSPLGRGSEKLF
TRBJ2-5,TRBV6-6,ASRATLAREQY
TRBJ1-5,TRBV23-1,ASSQRTGISNQPQH
TRBJ2-1,TRBV5-4,ASSLGTGGGEF
TRBJ2-1,TRBV27,ASSLSQRGGRYNEQF
TRBJ2-3,TRBV6-5,ASSSGLFTDTQY
TRBJ2-7,TRBV5-1,ASSSMVGGLTYEQY
TRBJ1-1,TRBV7-2,ASSLGGGMNTEAF
TRBJ1-1,TRBV6-5,ASRPVTNTEAF
TRBJ1-1,TRBV7-3,ASSPTENTEAF
TRBJ1-1,TRBV6-1,ASSEGITTQAF
TRBJ2-1,TRBV29-1,SVPVADSYNEQF
TRBJ2-7,TRBV15,ATSRGAGGPSGEQY
TRBJ1-2,TRBV6-6,ASSKSGQNYGYT
TRBJ1-1,TRBV20-1,GGTVNTEAF
TRBJ2-5,TRBV9,ASSAPGHRGETQY
TRBJ2-4,TRBV2,ATSKRERNIQY
TRBJ1-2,TRBV7-8,ASSTDSDYGYT
TRBJ2-3,TRBV19,ASSGLANKQY
TRBJ2-7,TRBV19,ASSLTGRFTHEQY
TRBJ1-1,TRBV5-1,ASSLVHYEGGGTEAF
TRBJ1-1,TRBV11-3,ATRLSGETEAF
TRBJ2-1,TRBV11-1,ASSSGTGDYNEQF
TRBJ1-2,TRBV27,ASSLSHSGLYGYT
TRBJ1-1,TRBV6-1,ASSRTGLNTEAF
TRBJ2-7,TRBV7-9,SSSLRGPSYEQY
TRBJ1-1,TRBV7-2,ASSKRGGPFGNTEAF
TRBJ1-1,TRBV10-3,AIRQGVNTEAF
TRBJ1-6,TRBV5-4,ASSGSGDRPFISPLH
TRBJ2-3,TRBV19,ASSRVAGSLYTDTQY
TRBJ2-3,TRBV28,ASSSPDRDTQY
TRBJ1-1,TRBV27,ASSLSYGTEAF
TRBJ2-3,TRBV6-6,ASSYSSGGTDTQY